The text below deals with one T cell receptor beta chain. The antigen it binds to is not known. The germline gene is not matched at one end of the junction; a read error may be the cause. The record originates from a study of OX40 agonist ivuxolimab in advanced cancers. In the study overall: Ivuxolimab, which targeted the costimulatory receptor OX40 (CD134), was an agonistic, fully human IgG2 monoclonal antibody. Intravenous ivuxolimab was administered to patients every 2 weeks at six dose levels: 0.01, 0.1, 0.3, 1.5, 3 and 10 mg/kg. Of the roughly 52 dose-escalation patients, hepatocellular carcinoma was present in about 19, melanoma in approximately 15, renal cell carcinoma in 9 and head and neck cancer in 9. In the dose-escalation cohort, 70% to 90% of patients were male, and the mean age was 60 years with a range of roughly 20 to 79. Prior anti-PD-1, anti-PD-L1 or anti-CTLA-4 therapy was permitted, and checkpoint inhibitors had been received by more than 35% of dose-escalation patients. Partial responses occurred in three dose-escalation patients, of whom one had hepatocellular carcinoma and two had cutaneous melanoma. The purpose of peripheral TCRbeta sequencing was to test whether ivuxolimab changed TCR sequence diversity and led to clonal T-cell expansion. The paper reports the monotherapy dose-escalation portion (N of about 54 patients) of the phase I ivuxolimab trial.

Genomic DNA was extracted from sorted cells for sequencing of the TCRbeta CDR3 region. The immunoSEQ Assay was used for sequencing of TCRbeta CDR3 regions. As stored in TCRdb, this immuneACCESS dataset retains in-frame rearrangements with V and J assigned. A fraction of the clones does not appear; measured against another copy, unresolved V genes explain less than half of the discrepancy, and the remainder lacks a known reason. In all, the sample holds around 140,000 clones, and just over 90% of those were seen once. Of the sample, about 1% falls within the top ten clones. The CDR3 measures 13 amino acids from cysteine to phenylalanine. The kept DNA is CDR3 alone, 39 bases in frame from the first base. Looking up the germline V gene (reference sequence) yields CDR1 SSHAT and CDR2 FNYEAQ. The paper's findings and limits, for the study overall: In partial responders in the 0.1-3.0 mg/kg groups, normalized peripheral clonal expansion was found to be among the lowest, especially among CD8+ T cells. Antigen specificity was not determined for the clonally expanded peripheral T cells. Low levels of normalized T-cell clonal expansion were also seen in some nonresponding patients. After ivuxolimab, expanded clones were on average more numerous among CD8+ T cells than among CD4+ T cells. At doses from 0.1 to 3.0 mg/kg, clonal expansion was seen in both CD4+ and CD8+ blood T cells between baseline and week 6.

Patients with a history of autoimmune disease or receiving systemic immunosuppression were excluded from the trial. In every dose cohort, peripheral blood was drawn for TCR sequencing at baseline, cycle 4 day 1, and cycle 7 day 1. The samples were drawn from a first-in-human, open-label, multicenter phase I dose-escalation trial of ivuxolimab. The trial enrolled adults with locally advanced or metastatic head and neck squamous cell, hepatocellular, melanoma or renal cell carcinoma. Before TCR sequencing, CD4+ T cells and CD8+ T cells were sorted from peripheral blood as separate populations. The V gene is TRBV7-7 and the J gene is TRBJ2-1, with no confident D gene call. This TCR came from an adult with an advanced solid tumor such as melanoma, head and neck, liver or kidney cancer. This specimen consisted of CD4+ or CD8+ T cells sorted from blood, obtained in a trial of the OX40 agonist ivuxolimab. DNA sequence: TGTGCTAGCAGCTTAGTATGGAACAATGAGCAGTTCTTC. Its translation is CASSLVWNNEQFF.